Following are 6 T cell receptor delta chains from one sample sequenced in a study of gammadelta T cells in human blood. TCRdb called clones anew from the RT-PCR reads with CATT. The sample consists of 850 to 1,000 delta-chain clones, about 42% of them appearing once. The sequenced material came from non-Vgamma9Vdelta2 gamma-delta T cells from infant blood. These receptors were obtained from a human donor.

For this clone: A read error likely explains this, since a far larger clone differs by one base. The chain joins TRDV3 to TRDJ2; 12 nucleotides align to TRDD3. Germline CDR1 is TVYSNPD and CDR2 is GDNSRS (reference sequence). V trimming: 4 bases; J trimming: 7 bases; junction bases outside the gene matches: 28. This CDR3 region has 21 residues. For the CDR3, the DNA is TGTGCCTCCGGGGGTTCCTACAGGAGTACTGGGGGATACACCCGTAGAGCACAACTCTTCTTT. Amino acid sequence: CASGGSYRSTGGYTRRAQLFF.

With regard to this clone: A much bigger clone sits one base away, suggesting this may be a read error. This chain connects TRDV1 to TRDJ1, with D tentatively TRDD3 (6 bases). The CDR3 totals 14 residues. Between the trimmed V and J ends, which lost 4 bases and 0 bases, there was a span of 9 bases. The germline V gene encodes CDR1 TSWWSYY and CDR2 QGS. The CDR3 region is CALGVGAYTDKLIF. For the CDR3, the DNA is TGTGCTCTTGGGGTGGGGGCGTACACCGATAAACTCATCTTT.

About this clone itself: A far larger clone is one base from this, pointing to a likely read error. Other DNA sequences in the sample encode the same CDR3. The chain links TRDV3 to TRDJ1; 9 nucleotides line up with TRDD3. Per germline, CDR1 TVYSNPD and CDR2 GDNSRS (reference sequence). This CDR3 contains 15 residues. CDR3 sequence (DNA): TGTGCTGTGGGGGATATCCCTCCTTGTATAGATAAACTCATCTTT. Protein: CAVGDIPPCIDKLIF.

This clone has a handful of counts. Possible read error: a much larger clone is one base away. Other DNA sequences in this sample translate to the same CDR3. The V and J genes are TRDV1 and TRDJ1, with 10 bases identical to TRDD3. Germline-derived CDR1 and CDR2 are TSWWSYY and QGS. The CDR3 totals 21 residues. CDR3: CALGEPGVILGDRANTDKLIF. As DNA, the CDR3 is TGTGCTCTTGGGGAACCAGGGGTAATACTGGGGGATCGGGCTAACACTGATAAACTCATCTTT.

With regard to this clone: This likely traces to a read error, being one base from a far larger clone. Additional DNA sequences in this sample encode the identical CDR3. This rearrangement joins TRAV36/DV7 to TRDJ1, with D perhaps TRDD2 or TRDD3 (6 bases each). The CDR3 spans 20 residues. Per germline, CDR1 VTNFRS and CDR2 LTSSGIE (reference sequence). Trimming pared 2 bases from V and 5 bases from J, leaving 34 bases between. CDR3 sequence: CAVDVPFLRGSSTFPDKLIF. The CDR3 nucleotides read TGTGCTGTGGACGTACCTTTCCTAAGGGGATCCTCCACGTTTCCAGATAAACTCATCTTT.

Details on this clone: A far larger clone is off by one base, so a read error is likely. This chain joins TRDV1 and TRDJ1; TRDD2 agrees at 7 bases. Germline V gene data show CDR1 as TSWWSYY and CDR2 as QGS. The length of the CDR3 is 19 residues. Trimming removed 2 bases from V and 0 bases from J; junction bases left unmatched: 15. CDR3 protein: CALGEADLPSLFYTDKLIF. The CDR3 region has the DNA TGTGCTCTTGGGGAAGCAGACCTTCCTTCCCTTTTCTACACCGATAAACTCATCTTT.